Included here is one T cell receptor beta chain sequence, with context. Its target is not known. Expressed TCRB transcripts were sequenced after all isolated RNA was converted to cDNA. Profiled with immunoSEQ multiplex PCR; TCRdb holds only in-frame clones, not every one. This table holds about 620,000 clones, roughly 16% found once. The data were taken from a study of beta chain features in type 1 diabetes. Study results and limitations: Compared with healthy donors, patients appeared to share more similar naive, central memory and regulatory TCRB repertoires. Fewer junction insertions and more nucleotide deletions appeared in type 1 diabetes patients.

Trimming cost V 2 bases and J 3 bases; bases outside gene matches: 5. CDR1 and CDR2 (germline): SGHDT, YYEEEE. The CDR3 has 15 amino acids. Averaging around 120 mL, one heparinised blood draw was given by each donor. J is TRBJ1-5 and V is TRBV5-6, with 7 nucleotides matching TRBD1. The sequence derives from a young man in good health. Sequencing input: naive CD4+ T cells from blood. The CDR3 DNA reads as TGTGCCAGCAGCTTCGGACAGGTAACCAATCAGCCCCAGCATTTT. This sequence encodes CASSFGQVTNQPQHF. The variable domain in full, with the rest retrieved from reference TRBV5-6 and TRBJ1-5, is DAGVTQSPTHLIKTRGQQVTLRCSPKSGHDTVSWYQQALGQGPQFIFQYYEEEERQRGNFPDRFSGHQFPNYSSELNVNALLLGDSALYLCASSFGQVTNQPQHFGDGTRLSIL.